This is a list of T cell receptor beta chains from one sample in a study of blood T cell repertoires in COVID-19. The assay was immunoSEQ multiplex PCR, and TCRdb's table has in-frame clones only and misses some. The sample has about 360,000 clones; approximately 89% are singletons. The specimen was PBMCs or T cells enriched from blood (not recorded which). These receptors were taken from a man younger than 45 who had recovered from COVID-19. The CDR3 runs from the conserved cysteine through the conserved F or W. D genes are given only for firm matches. Some rows have no size entry. The others give once, few or many, or a class for an expanded clone.

V gene: TRBV6-1; J gene: TRBJ2-5; clone size: -; D gene: -; CDR3 protein: CASSEGRTSRGQETQYF; CDR3 DNA: TGTGCCAGCAGTGAAGGCCGAACTTCAAGGGGTCAAGAGACCCAGTACTTC
V gene: TRBV4-1; J gene: TRBJ2-3; clone size: -; D gene: -; CDR3 protein: CASSQDPPGGLTDTQYF; CDR3 DNA: TGCGCCAGCAGCCAAGACCCCCCGGGGGGCCTCACAGATACGCAGTATTTT
V gene: TRBV11-2; J gene: TRBJ2-7; clone size: -; D gene: -; CDR3 protein: CASSPTTGIYEQYF; CDR3 DNA: TGTGCCAGCAGCCCTACTACGGGGATCTACGAGCAGTACTTC
V gene: TRBV5-1; J gene: TRBJ1-4; clone size: -; D gene: -; CDR3 protein: CASSLGPSALATNEKLFF; CDR3 DNA: TGCGCCAGCAGCTTGGGGCCCTCAGCGCTCGCAACTAATGAAAAACTGTTTTTT
V gene: TRBV10-2; J gene: TRBJ1-6; clone size: -; D gene: TRBD1; CDR3 protein: CASSDRVGSPLHF; CDR3 DNA: TGCGCCAGCAGCGACAGGGTTGGATCACCCCTCCACTTT
V gene: TRBV14; J gene: TRBJ1-5; clone size: -; D gene: -; CDR3 protein: CASSQDVGPQHF; CDR3 DNA: TGTGCCAGCAGCCAAGATGTTGGCCCCCAGCATTTT
V gene: TRBV5-8; J gene: TRBJ1-6; clone size: -; D gene: TRBD1; CDR3 protein: CASTIPVTGQGLSPLHF; CDR3 DNA: TGTGCCAGCACCATACCAGTCACGGGACAGGGACTCTCACCCCTCCACTTT
V gene: TRBV2; J gene: TRBJ1-1; clone size: -; D gene: -; CDR3 protein: CASIGSFSNTEAFF; CDR3 DNA: TGTGCCAGCATCGGGAGCTTTTCGAACACTGAAGCTTTCTTT
V gene: TRBV15; J gene: TRBJ1-1; clone size: once; D gene: -; CDR3 protein: CATSRYGNTEAFF; CDR3 DNA: TGTGCCACCAGCAGGTACGGGAACACTGAAGCTTTCTTT
V gene: TRBV10-1; J gene: TRBJ2-1; clone size: -; D gene: TRBD1; CDR3 protein: CASSADRVNEQFF; CDR3 DNA: TGCGCCAGCAGTGCGGACAGGGTAAATGAGCAGTTCTTC
V gene: TRBV7-9; J gene: TRBJ1-3; clone size: -; D gene: -; CDR3 protein: CASSLSGINTIYF; CDR3 DNA: TGTGCCAGCAGCTTATCGGGGATAAACACCATATATTTT
V gene: TRBV23-1; J gene: TRBJ2-1; clone size: -; D gene: -; CDR3 protein: CASPRGISSYNEQFF; CDR3 DNA: TGCGCCAGCCCTCGGGGGATTAGCTCCTACAATGAGCAGTTCTTC
V gene: TRBV20-1; J gene: TRBJ1-1; clone size: -; D gene: -; CDR3 protein: CSAVGPEAFF; CDR3 DNA: TGCAGTGCTGTTGGGCCGGAAGCTTTCTTT